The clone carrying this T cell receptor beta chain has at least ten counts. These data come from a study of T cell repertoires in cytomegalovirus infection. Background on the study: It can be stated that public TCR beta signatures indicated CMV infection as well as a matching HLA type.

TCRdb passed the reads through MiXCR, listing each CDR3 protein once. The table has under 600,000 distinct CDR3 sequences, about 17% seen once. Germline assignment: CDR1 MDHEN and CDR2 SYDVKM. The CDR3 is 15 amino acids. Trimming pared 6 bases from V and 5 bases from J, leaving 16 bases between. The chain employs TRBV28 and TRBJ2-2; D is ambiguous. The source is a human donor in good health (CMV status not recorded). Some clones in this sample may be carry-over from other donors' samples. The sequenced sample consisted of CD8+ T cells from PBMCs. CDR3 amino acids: CASRRIGGRTGELFF. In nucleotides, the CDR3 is TGTGCCAGCAGGCGGATAGGTGGAAGGACCGGGGAGCTGTTTTTT.